This entry lists 2 T cell receptor beta chains sequenced from one sample in a study of CD8+ T cells in alopecia areata. As to treatment: oral pan-JAK inhibitor, 5-10 mg twice daily. Reverse transcription of extracted RNA yielded cDNA, which provided the sequencing template. Here immunoSEQ multiplex PCR was the method, and the copy in TCRdb shows in-frame clones only, minus some. The sample holds 190,000 or so clones, roughly three fifths seen once. The sequencing here drew on CD4+ T cells sorted from blood, taken at week 4, from a patient treated with tofacitinib. These receptors were collected from a human donor with alopecia areata.

This chain links TRBV4-1 with TRBJ2-5; tentative D call: TRBD2 (6 bases). CDR1 and CDR2 from the germline V gene are MGHRA and YSYEKL. There are 15 residues in the CDR3. Between the trimmed V and J ends, which lost 1 base and 5 bases, there was a span of 14 bases. CDR3 protein: CASSQVRVGGETQYF. The CDR3 DNA follows: TGCGCCAGCAGCCAAGTCCGGGTAGGAGGGGAGACCCAGTACTTC.

A few counts support this clone. The rearrangement joins TRBV5-1 to TRBJ1-1; a possible D gene is TRBD1 (6 bases). Trimming stripped 4 bases from V and 0 bases from J, with 10 bases between. The germline gives CDR1 SGHRS, CDR2 YFSETQ. This CDR3 comprises 14 residues. CDR3 protein: CASSLGHLNTEAFF. CDR3 nucleotide sequence: TGCGCCAGCAGCCTGGGACACCTGAACACTGAAGCTTTCTTT. Combining the CDR3 with reference TRBV5-1 and TRBJ1-1 gives the whole variable domain KAGVTQTPRYLIKTRGQQVTLSCSPISGHRSVSWYQQTPGQGLQFLFEYFSETQRNKGNFPGRFSGRQFSNSRSEMNVSTLELGDSALYLCASSLGHLNTEAFFGQGTRLTVV.